The clone carrying this TCR beta chain has only one observation. In the source study's methods: Reference gene primer amplification gave nucleated cell count estimates. The method was immunoSEQ multiplex PCR; TCRdb's version includes in-frame clones alone and lacks a portion of them. For V, J and clone size, that table is used; D and trimming come from the DNA. The table includes around 150,000 clones, 75% to 90% detected once. The record originates from a study of blood T cell repertoires in COVID-19. As for the study in general: Sites across the United States, Italy and Spain contributed samples from acute and convalescent COVID-19. T cells, B-cell-depleted T cells, or PBMCs supplied cDNA or gDNA.

Germline-derived CDR1 and CDR2 are SGHTA and FQGNSA. This CDR3 is built from 15 residues. V was clipped by 1 base and J by 3 bases; unmatched bases: 2. The TCR originated in a man between 45 and 60 years old with active COVID-19. The chain recombines TRBV7-2 with TRBJ2-1; 8 bases fit TRBD1. Material: peripheral blood. The CDR3 coding sequence is TGTGCCAGCAGCTTAGGACAGGGGTTCTACAATGAGCAGTTCTTC. Translating gives CASSLGQGFYNEQFF. Using reference TRBV7-2 and TRBJ2-1 for the parts outside the CDR3, the full variable domain is GAGVSQSPSNKVTEKGKDVELRCDPISGHTALYWYRQSLGQGLEFLIYFQGNSAPDKSGLPSDRFSAERTGGSVSTLTIQRTQQEDSAVYLCASSLGQGFYNEQFFGPGTRLTVL.